The clone carrying this TCR beta chain appeared a single time. This sample is part of a study of blood T cell repertoires in COVID-19. Data came from immunoSEQ multiplex PCR; TCRdb stores just in-frame clones and leaves some out. Of 360,000 or so clones in the sample, around nine tenths were seen once. The CDR3 is made up of 14 amino acids. Germline lookup yields CDR1 GTSNPN and CDR2 SVGIG (reference sequence). V was pared by 2 bases and J by 4 bases, with 12 bases between. This sequence was found in a young woman who had been exposed to COVID-19. J is TRBJ1-5 and V is TRBV30; D is undetermined. Sample: PBMCs or T cells enriched from blood (not recorded which). CDR3 amino acids: CAWSPLGINQPQHF. CDR3 DNA: TGTGCCTGGAGTCCCCTCGGGATTAATCAGCCCCAGCATTTT. Drawing the rest from reference TRBV30 and TRBJ1-5, the complete variable domain is SQTIHQWPATLVQPVGSPLSLECTVEGTSNPNLYWYRQAAGRGLQLLFYSVGIGQISSEVPQNLSASRPQDRQFILSSKKLLLSDSGFYLCAWSPLGINQPQHFGDGTRLSIL.